The following is a T cell receptor (beta chain) sequence with its context. This clonotype has just a few counts. No cognate antigen has been identified for it. Per-base qualities were not stored, and no clone one base away is much larger. From cysteine to phenylalanine, the CDR3 is 16 amino acids long. Only the CDR3 region is kept as DNA, spanning 48 bases read in frame from base 1. The germline V gene (reference sequence) gives CDR1 as DFQATT and CDR2 as SNEGSKA. The trim is 1 base for V and 5 bases for J, with a gap of 19 bases between the germline ends. This sample was taken from a study of blood T cells in healthy people across ages (dated by TCRdb to about 2015). About the investigation overall: Template switching captured roughly one uniquely barcoded TCR beta cDNA molecule per two T cells in model experiments. Donors were grouped into four age groups: young (average approximately 15 years), middle-aged (39), aged (about 59) and long-lived (approximately 81). To track age-related changes in TCR beta repertoire diversity, the study relied on deep sequencing normalized with unique cDNA molecular identifiers. To avoid experimental bias, donors of different ages were spread randomly across the sequencing lanes. Using the same blood draw, the study looked at two additional independent replicas of 1 million unique cDNA reads for two donors, one aged 18 to 29 and the other aged 80 or older.

Overall study outcomes, separate from this receptor: Observed TCR beta diversity per million T cells fell roughly linearly with age, and a significant reduction was already apparent by age about 36. Compared with the aged group, the long-lived group had more naive CD4+ T cells, fewer expanded clones and increased TCR diversity, suggesting age selection. Total diversity estimates from one million sequenced T cells were considered lower bounds and underestimates. Because donor CMV infection status was unknown, age-related changes in expanded clonotypes were potentially confounded. Observed TCR beta diversity correlated strongly with the percentage of naive T cells measured by flow cytometry. Since profiling was done on bulk unsorted PBMCs, naive and antigen-experienced compartments could not be conclusively compared.

Libraries were constructed by 5' RACE. For sequencing, an Illumina HiSeq 2500 was employed. A second PCR of about 7 to 12 cycles was performed with a sample-barcoded 5' primer and a J-beta primer mix. A unique molecular identifier was introduced onto each TCR beta cDNA molecule by a template-switch 5' adaptor carrying 12 random nucleotides. Each sample yielded at least 2.5 million CDR3-containing paired-end reads. The Mint cDNA synthesis kit, primed by a TRBC-specific oligonucleotide, was used to synthesize first-strand cDNA from all RNA. Following uracil-DNA glycosylase treatment, a first 18-cycle PCR with universal primers M1SS and BC2_uni_R was performed on all cDNA. Per the original workflow: For normalization, 1 million high-quality reads, each with a distinct molecular identifier, were randomly selected from each sample. Reads with shared molecular identifiers were discarded instead of being binned into consensus sequences. CDR3 identification, clonotype clustering and error correction used MiTCR with a Q25 quality threshold and the strictest error-elimination algorithm. A nonparametric unseen species model with Euler transformation was used to estimate lower-bound total TCR beta diversity. TCRdb reworked the public reads: Q25 trimming with fastp, MiXCR clone assembly, productive beta chains retained. Rows with one shared CDR3 protein collapse into an entry with the most common genes and DNA. For this entry, the V and J calls and clone size follow TCRdb and not the study's own pipeline. The sample table holds about 1.5 million distinct CDR3 sequences, of which roughly 40% were seen once. The leading ten clones occupy 7% to 9% of the sample.

The roughly 42 donors, aged about 6 to 100 years, were systemically healthy Caucasian individuals from Russia. Each donor gave ten milliliters of peripheral blood, drawn into EDTA-treated Vacutainer tubes. Ficoll-Paque density-gradient centrifugation was used to isolate PBMCs, with at least 7 million obtained per sample. Trizol reagent was used to extract total RNA from PBMCs, with at least 5.5 micrograms per sample. For every donor, flow cytometry on a PBMC aliquot measured the percentage of naive CD45RAhigh/CD27high T cells. What was sequenced was blood. This clonotype originated in a woman aged 18-30 years in good health. The chain couples TRBV20-1 to TRBJ2-3; the D gene is perhaps TRBD2, from 6 matching bases. In nucleotides, the sequence is TGCAGTGCTAGAGCACTTGCAGGACTACTCTTAGATACGCAGTATTTT. Its product reads: CSARALAGLLLDTQYF.